The 31 T cell receptor beta chains reported below all come from one sample, sequenced in a study of radiotherapy plus CTLA-4 blockade in lung cancer (dated by TCRdb to the late 2010s). Library generation was performed with the immunoSEQ multiplex PCR assay. Here the immuneACCESS table is served through TCRdb, limited to in-frame sequences with V and J called. Missing clones are a known gap in these copies; in checked studies unresolved V genes cover under half, and the rest lacks a known reason. This sample gives approximately 77,000 clones in total; about four fifths of them show up just once. The biggest ten clones account for about 0.79% of the sample. The sample here was peripheral blood, taken from a patient treated with radiotherapy plus ipilimumab. The receptors stem from a human donor with non-small cell lung cancer who had stable disease on radiotherapy plus ipilimumab.

The gene calls are TRBV28 and TRBJ2-2; D tentatively reads TRBD1 or TRBD2 (5 bases each). Trimming stripped 3 bases from V and 5 bases from J, with 10 bases between. The germline gives CDR1 MDHEN, CDR2 SYDVKM. The CDR3 loop spans 14 amino acids. Written as DNA, the CDR3 is TGTGCCAGCAGTTTGGGACGGGCGACCGGGGAGCTGTTTTTT. As protein: CASSLGRATGELFF.

The chain employs TRBV18 and TRBJ2-7; no clear D gene. Germline CDR1 KGHSH, CDR2 LQKENI. The V gene lost 3 bases and the J gene lost 2 bases, with 17 bases spanning the gap. The CDR3 is 16 residues long. CDR3 DNA sequence: TGTGCCAGCTCACCGCTGCCGGGCCAGGTCGCCTACGAGCAGTACTTC. Encoded protein: CASSPLPGQVAYEQYF.

The V call is TRBV27, the J call TRBJ2-1; D might be TRBD2 (5 bases). Germline-derived CDR1 and CDR2 are MNHEY and SMNVEV (reference sequence). With 8 bases removed from V and 15 bases from J, the gap between germline ends came to 20 bases. The CDR3 is 12 residues long. The CDR3 is CASSYAAGIRFF. Here the CDR3 DNA reads TGTGCCAGCTCCTACGCGGCCGGGATCCGGTTCTTC.

The chain carries TRBV9 and TRBJ2-1; 8 bases match TRBD2. The germline CDR1 and CDR2 sequences are SGDLS and YYNGEE. The CDR3 runs 14 residues. Trimming at V came to 0 bases and at J to 10 bases, leaving 6 bases not matched to a gene. CDR3 bases: TGTGCCAGCAGCGTAGCTTATAGCGGGACCGAGCAGTTCTTC. This translates into CASSVAYSGTEQFF.

A few counts support this clone. The chain recombines TRBV2 with TRBJ1-1; D is unclear. This CDR3 is 15 amino acids long. Germline CDR1 is SNHLY and CDR2 is FYNNEI. V was cut by 0 bases and J by 0 bases, with 8 bases left in between. The CDR3 nucleotides read TGTGCCAGCAGTGAAGCTGGACGCCTGAACACTGAAGCTTTCTTT. Its translation is CASSEAGRLNTEAFF.

The gene calls are TRBV12-5 and TRBJ1-1; D not resolved. The CDR3 sequence is 13 residues long. Germline CDR1 and CDR2: LGHNT and FRNRAP. V was shortened by 1 base and J by 7 bases, with 10 bases between the two germline ends. The CDR3 sequence is CASGLGYLGEAFF. The CDR3 DNA reads as TGTGCTAGTGGTTTGGGCTATCTAGGTGAAGCTTTCTTT. Full variable domain (remainder filled in from reference TRBV12-5 and TRBJ1-1): DARVTQTPRHKVTEMGQEVTMRCQPILGHNTVFWYRQTMMQGLELLAYFRNRAPLDDSGMPKDRFSAEMPDATLATLKIQPSEPRDSAVYFCASGLGYLGEAFFGQGTRLTVV.

The rearrangement joins TRBV28 to TRBJ2-7; possibly TRBD1 for D (8 bases). V lost 6 bases, J lost 5 bases, and 17 bases lay in between. The CDR3 has 14 amino acids. Germline-derived CDR1 and CDR2 are MDHEN and SYDVKM. CDR3 in DNA: TGTGCCAGCAGCTCGGGAGGACAGGGACACGAGCAGTACTTC. Protein product: CASSSGGQGHEQYF.

This clone was detected only once. The genes are TRBV2 and TRBJ2-7, with unresolved D. The CDR3 is made up of 12 amino acids. The germline CDR1 and CDR2 sequences are SNHLY and FYNNEI. Trimming pared 4 bases from V and 1 base from J, leaving 5 bases between. The CDR3 spells CASSGVSYEQYF. The CDR3 DNA follows: TGTGCCAGCAGTGGGGTTTCCTACGAGCAGTACTTC.

The chain employs TRBV5-1 and TRBJ2-1; 12 bases match TRBD2. Unmatched junction bases numbered 3, after V lost 2 bases and J lost 0 bases. The CDR3 length is 17 residues. The germline V gene encodes CDR1 SGHRS and CDR2 YFSETQ. CDR3 residues: CASSFTSGGSSYNEQFF. The DNA for the CDR3 is TGCGCCAGCAGCTTCACTAGCGGGGGGAGCTCCTACAATGAGCAGTTCTTC. Full variable domain (rest looked up from reference TRBV5-1 and TRBJ2-1): KAGVTQTPRYLIKTRGQQVTLSCSPISGHRSVSWYQQTPGQGLQFLFEYFSETQRNKGNFPGRFSGRQFSNSRSEMNVSTLELGDSALYLCASSFTSGGSSYNEQFFGPGTRLTVL.

This chain links TRBV5-4 with TRBJ2-1; 11 nucleotides agree with TRBD2. This CDR3 is built from 15 residues. CDR1 and CDR2 from the germline V gene are SGHNT and YYREEE (reference sequence). Trimming took 4 bases from V and 8 from J; bases not matched to a gene: 8. This chain's CDR3 is CASSPIAGGPYEQFF. In DNA, the CDR3 is TGTGCCAGCAGCCCCATAGCGGGAGGGCCCTATGAGCAGTTCTTC.

V usage is TRBV5-5 and J usage is TRBJ1-6, with D uncertain. The CDR3 sequence is 13 residues long. Germline CDR1 SGHKS, CDR2 YYEKEE (reference sequence). V was pared by 3 bases and J by 7 bases, with 8 bases between. CDR3 DNA sequence: TGTGCCAGCAGCTCTTCCTGGAATTCACCCCTCCACTTT. Amino acids: CASSSSWNSPLHF.

This clone was counted once. The chain has TRBV10-3 and TRBJ1-5; no definite D call. V shed 4 bases and J shed 4 bases, with 11 bases lying between them. The CDR3 covers 14 residues. Germline values: CDR1 ENHRY, CDR2 SYGVKD. CDR3 DNA: TGTGCCATCAGTGTTGACATACTAAATCAGCCCCAGCATTTT. Translation: CAISVDILNQPQHF.

In DNA form, the CDR3 reads TGTGCCAGCAGTCCGTCGACACCAACCACAGATACGCAGTATTTT. It encodes CASSPSTPTTDTQYF. The chain links TRBV28 to TRBJ2-3; D gene ambiguous. V was clipped by 5 bases and J by 2 bases, with 14 bases between them. The germline V gene has CDR1 MDHEN and CDR2 SYDVKM. The CDR3 runs to 15 residues. Full variable domain (missing parts from reference TRBV28 and TRBJ2-3): DVKVTQSSRYLVKRTGEKVFLECVQDMDHENMFWYRQDPGLGLRLIYFSYDVKMKEKGDIPEGYSVSREKKERFSLILESASTNQTSMYLCASSPSTPTTDTQYFGPGTRLTVL.

In the case of this clone: A read error may produce the germline difference seen at one junction end. V gene TRBV7-7 combines with J gene TRBJ2-1, with 13 bases lining up with TRBD2. There are 15 residues in the CDR3. The germline V gene has CDR1 SSHAT and CDR2 FNYEAQ (reference sequence). DNA of the CDR3: TGTGCTAGCAGCCGGGGACTAGCGGGAAAGGATGAGCAGTTCTTC. Its protein is CASSRGLAGKDEQFF.

The V and J genes are TRBV2 and TRBJ2-7; D possibly corresponds to TRBD2 (6 bases). The V gene's germline CDR1 is SNHLY and CDR2 FYNNEI. The CDR3 length is 14 residues. Trimming took 1 base from V and 2 from J, leaving 9 bases between them. DNA for the CDR3: TGTGCCAGCAGTGAAGTAGCGGTACCCTACGAGCAGTACTTC. Translating it yields CASSEVAVPYEQYF.

The genes are TRBV10-3 and TRBJ2-2; D is perhaps TRBD1 (6 bases). The CDR3 loop spans 16 amino acids. The V end lost 5 bases, the J end lost 6 bases, and 19 bases lay between the germline ends. The V gene's germline CDR1 is ENHRY and CDR2 SYGVKD. This chain's CDR3 is CAISKQGHSNAGELFF. The CDR3, as DNA: TGTGCCATCAGTAAACAGGGCCATAGTAACGCCGGGGAGCTGTTTTTT.

This sequence joins TRBV30 and TRBJ1-2; unclear D gene. Germline lookup yields CDR1 GTSNPN and CDR2 SVGIG (reference sequence). Trimming removed 2 bases from V and 6 bases from J, with 13 bases in between. The CDR3 spans 13 residues. The CDR3, as DNA: TGTGCCTGGAGTTTCGGGCTCTCCAATGGCTACACCTTC. Amino acids: CAWSFGLSNGYTF. Complete variable domain (other parts from reference TRBV30 and TRBJ1-2): SQTIHQWPATLVQPVGSPLSLECTVEGTSNPNLYWYRQAAGRGLQLLFYSVGIGQISSEVPQNLSASRPQDRQFILSSKKLLLSDSGFYLCAWSFGLSNGYTFGSGTRLTVV.

The chain has TRBV18 and TRBJ1-6; no firm D call. The V gene's germline CDR1 is KGHSH and CDR2 LQKENI. Trimming pared 3 bases from V and 7 bases from J, leaving 10 bases between. This CDR3 has 14 amino acids. CDR3 sequence reads: CASSPYSLNSPLHF. CDR3 coding DNA: TGTGCCAGCTCACCCTACAGTTTGAATTCACCCCTCCACTTT.

This rearrangement joins TRBV28 to TRBJ2-7; a possible D gene is TRBD1 (6 bases). CDR1 and CDR2 from the germline V gene are MDHEN and SYDVKM. V was cut by 5 bases and J by 0 bases, with 17 bases left in between. CDR3 length: 16 amino acids. The CDR3 DNA reads as TGTGCCAGCAGTCCCCAGGACAGATCGAGCTCCTACGAGCAGTACTTC. It translates to CASSPQDRSSSYEQYF.

The CDR3 loop is CASSLLRSTDTQYF. DNA of the CDR3: TGTGCCAGCAGTTTATTGCGAAGCACAGATACGCAGTATTTT. The chain carries TRBV27 and TRBJ2-3, with D unresolved. Trimming stripped 1 base from V and 0 bases from J, with 5 bases between. From germline, CDR1 is MNHEY and CDR2 SMNVEV (reference sequence). The CDR3 covers 14 residues.

The rearrangement uses TRBV5-4 and TRBJ1-6; the match to TRBD1 covers 7 bases. In germline, CDR1 is SGHNT, CDR2 YYREEE (reference sequence). Trimming cost V 0 bases and J 10 bases; bases outside gene matches: 7. The CDR3 is 15 residues long. This CDR3 reads CASSLDQGGRSPLHF. CDR3 DNA sequence: TGTGCCAGCAGCTTGGATCAAGGGGGCAGGTCACCCCTCCACTTT. Drawing the rest from reference TRBV5-4 and TRBJ1-6, the complete variable domain is ETGVTQSPTHLIKTRGQQVTLRCSSQSGHNTVSWYQQALGQGPQFIFQYYREEENGRGNFPPRFSGLQFPNYSSELNVNALELDDSALYLCASSLDQGGRSPLHFGNGTRLTVT.

The rearrangement links TRBV2 to TRBJ2-7, with D unclear. Germline V CDR1 and CDR2: SNHLY, FYNNEI. The CDR3 is 12 amino acids. The germline V and J ends were trimmed by 8 bases and 1 base, with 9 bases remaining between them. In nucleotides, the CDR3 is TGTGCCAGCTACGGCAGATCCTACGAGCAGTACTTC. This codes for CASYGRSYEQYF.

This clone was seen a handful of times. The chain carries TRBV7-3 and TRBJ2-5; TRBD1 matches at 8 bases. The germline CDR1 and CDR2 sequences are SGHTA and FQGTGA. After removal of 4 bases from V and 5 bases from J, the junction contained 9 bases not matched to a gene. This CDR3 has 15 amino acids. Here the CDR3 reads CASSSRQGSWETQYF. The CDR3 DNA follows: TGTGCCAGCAGCTCAAGACAGGGGTCCTGGGAGACCCAGTACTTC. Combining the CDR3 with reference TRBV7-3 and TRBJ2-5 gives the whole variable domain GAGVSQTPSNKVTEKGKYVELRCDPISGHTALYWYRQSLGQGPEFLIYFQGTGAADDSGLPNDRFFAVRPEGSVSTLKIQRTERGDSAVYLCASSSRQGSWETQYFGPGTRLLVL.

Turning to this clone: A junction end diverges from the germline sequence, so it may reflect a read error. The rearrangement links TRBV6-5 to TRBJ2-7; D unclear. From germline, CDR1 is MNHEY and CDR2 SVGAGI. This CDR3 is built from 13 residues. This CDR3 is CASSILRTSIKWF. The CDR3 nucleotides read TGTGCCAGCAGCATCCTTAGGACGTCAATAAAGTGGTTC.

The chain links TRBV9 to TRBJ1-3; D perhaps matches TRBD1 (6 bases). V was clipped by 3 bases and J by 4 bases, with 11 bases between them. From germline, CDR1 is SGDLS and CDR2 YYNGEE. The CDR3 length is 14 residues. As DNA, the CDR3 is TGTGCCAGCAGCGCCTCTACAGGGGGAAACACCATATATTTT. Residues: CASSASTGGNTIYF. Full variable domain (remainder filled in from reference TRBV9 and TRBJ1-3): DSGVTQTPKHLITATGQRVTLRCSPRSGDLSVYWYQQSLDQGLQFLIQYYNGEERAKGNILERFSAQQFPDLHSELNLSSLELGDSALYFCASSASTGGNTIYFGEGSWLTVV.

The V call is TRBV19, the J call TRBJ2-5; 7 bases match TRBD2. Germline lookup yields CDR1 LNHDA and CDR2 SQIVND (reference sequence). V lost 4 bases to trimming and J lost 4 bases; unmatched junction nucleotides: 9. The CDR3 is made up of 15 amino acids. The DNA of the CDR3 is TGTGCCAGTAGTACCGGGGAGGGGAAGGGAGAGACCCAGTACTTC. This translates into CASSTGEGKGETQYF. Full variable domain (outside the CDR3, taken from reference TRBV19 and TRBJ2-5): DGGITQSPKYLFRKEGQNVTLSCEQNLNHDAMYWYRQDPGQGLRLIYYSQIVNDFQKGDIAEGYSVSREKKESFPLTVTSAQKNPTAFYLCASSTGEGKGETQYFGPGTRLLVL.

The chain carries TRBV10-1 and TRBJ2-5; TRBD2 matches at 10 bases. The CDR3 length is 16 residues. Germline-derived CDR1 and CDR2 are WNHNN and SYGVQD (reference sequence). V was clipped by 4 bases and J by 5 bases; unmatched bases: 10. CDR3 loop: CASSGGAGGRTETQYF. The CDR3 nucleotides are TGCGCCAGCAGTGGAGGAGCGGGAGGGCGGACGGAGACCCAGTACTTC.

This clone showed up just once. As DNA, the CDR3 is TGTGCCAGCAGCCAGGGCCCGGGACTAGCGGCTCCCGGGGGCAATGAGCAGTTCTTC. Protein: CASSQGPGLAAPGGNEQFF. The chain links TRBV4-2 to TRBJ2-1; 11 positions match TRBD2. The CDR3 runs to 19 residues. CDR1 and CDR2 from the germline V gene are LGHNA and YNFKEQ. Unmatched junction bases numbered 16, after V lost 3 bases and J lost 6 bases.

The rearrangement joins TRBV2 to TRBJ1-2, with D unclear. V dropped 3 bases and J dropped 2 bases, with 10 bases sitting between them. The CDR3 extends over 14 amino acids. Germline V lookup: CDR1 SNHLY, CDR2 FYNNEI. CDR3 protein: CASSEPGQNYGYTF. The DNA for the CDR3 is TGTGCCAGCAGTGAGCCGGGCCAGAACTATGGCTACACCTTC. The whole variable domain, filled in from reference TRBV2 and TRBJ1-2, reads EPEVTQTPSHQVTQMGQEVILRCVPISNHLYFYWYRQILGQKVEFLVSFYNNEISEKSEIFDDQFSVERPDGSNFTLKIRSTKLEDSAMYFCASSEPGQNYGYTFGSGTRLTVV.

This chain links TRBV19 with TRBJ1-1, with a possible D match to TRBD1 (5 bases). This CDR3 region has 15 residues. Trimming shortened V by 3 bases and J by 7 bases, and 18 bases separated the two germline ends. Germline CDR1 reads LNHDA; CDR2 reads SQIVND (reference sequence). CDR3 DNA sequence: TGTGCCAGTAGTATCCAGACAGATCCTGCTCTTGAAGCTTTCTTT. Protein sequence: CASSIQTDPALEAFF.

The chain links TRBV9 to TRBJ2-7; D might be TRBD1 (7 bases). In germline, CDR1 is SGDLS, CDR2 YYNGEE. This CDR3 contains 15 residues. V was shortened by 0 bases and J by 1 base, with 11 bases between the two germline ends. The CDR3 spells CASSVGSGGSYEQYF. The CDR3 DNA reads as TGTGCCAGCAGCGTAGGGTCAGGGGGGTCCTACGAGCAGTACTTC.